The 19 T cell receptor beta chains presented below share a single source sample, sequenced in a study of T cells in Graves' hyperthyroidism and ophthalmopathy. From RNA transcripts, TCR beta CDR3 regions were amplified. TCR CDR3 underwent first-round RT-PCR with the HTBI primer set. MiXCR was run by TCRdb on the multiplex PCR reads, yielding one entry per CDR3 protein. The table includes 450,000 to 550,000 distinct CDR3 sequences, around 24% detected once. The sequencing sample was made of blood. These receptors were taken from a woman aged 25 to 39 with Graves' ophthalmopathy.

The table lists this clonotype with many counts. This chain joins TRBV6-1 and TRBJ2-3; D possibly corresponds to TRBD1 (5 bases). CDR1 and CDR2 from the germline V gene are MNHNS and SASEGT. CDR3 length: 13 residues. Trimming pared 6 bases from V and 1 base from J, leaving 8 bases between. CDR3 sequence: CASSQQGTDTQYF. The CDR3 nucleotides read TGTGCCAGCAGCCAACAGGGCACAGATACGCAGTATTTT.

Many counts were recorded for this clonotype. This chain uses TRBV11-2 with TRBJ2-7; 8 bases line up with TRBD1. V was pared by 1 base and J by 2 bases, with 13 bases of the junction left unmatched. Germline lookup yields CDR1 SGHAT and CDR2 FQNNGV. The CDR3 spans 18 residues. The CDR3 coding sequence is TGTGCCAGCAGCTTAGGACCCTTTGTGGGACAGGTTACCTACGAGCAGTACTTC. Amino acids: CASSLGPFVGQVTYEQYF.

CDR3 nucleotide sequence: TGTGCCAGCAGTTACTCCGGTCCGGGGGGCACTGAAGCTTTCTTT. Its translation: CASSYSGPGGTEAFF. The chain has TRBV6-5 and TRBJ1-1, with TRBD1 as a possible D gene (5 bases). Deletions cut 0 bases from V and 4 bases from J, with 12 bases between. CDR1 and CDR2 from the germline V gene are MNHEY and SVGAGI. This CDR3 region has 15 residues.

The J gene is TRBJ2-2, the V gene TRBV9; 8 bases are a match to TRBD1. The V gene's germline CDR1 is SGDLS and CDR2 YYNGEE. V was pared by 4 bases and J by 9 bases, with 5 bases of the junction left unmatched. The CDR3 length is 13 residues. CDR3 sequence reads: CASSTRGLRELFF. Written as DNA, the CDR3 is TGTGCCAGCAGCACCAGGGGGCTTAGGGAGCTGTTTTTT.

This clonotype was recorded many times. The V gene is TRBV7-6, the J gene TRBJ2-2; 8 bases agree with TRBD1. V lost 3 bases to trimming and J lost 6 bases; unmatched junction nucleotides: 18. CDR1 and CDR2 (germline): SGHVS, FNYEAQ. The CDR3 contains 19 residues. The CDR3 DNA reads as TGTGCCAGCAGCTTCAACCCCGCCTATGGACAGGGAATGGCCGGGGAGCTGTTTTTT. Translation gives CASSFNPAYGQGMAGELFF.

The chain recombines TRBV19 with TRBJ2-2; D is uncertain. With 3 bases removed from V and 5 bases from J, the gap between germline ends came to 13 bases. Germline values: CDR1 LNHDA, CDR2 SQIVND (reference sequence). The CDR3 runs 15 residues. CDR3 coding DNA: TGTGCCAGTAGTATCGTTCATGGGGATACCGGGGAGCTGTTTTTT. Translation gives CASSIVHGDTGELFF.

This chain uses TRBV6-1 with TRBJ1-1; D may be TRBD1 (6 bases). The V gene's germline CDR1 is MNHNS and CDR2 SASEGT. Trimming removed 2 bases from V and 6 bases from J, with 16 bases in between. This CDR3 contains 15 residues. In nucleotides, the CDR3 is TGTGCCAGCAGTGAATCCTCGGGGGGCGCGCCTGAAGCTTTCTTT. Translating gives CASSESSGGAPEAFF.

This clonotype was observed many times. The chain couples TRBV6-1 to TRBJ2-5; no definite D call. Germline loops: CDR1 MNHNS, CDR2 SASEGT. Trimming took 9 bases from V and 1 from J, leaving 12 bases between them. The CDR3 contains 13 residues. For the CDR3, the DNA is TGTGCCAGTACCTTTTGGGGCCAAGAGACCCAGTACTTC. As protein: CASTFWGQETQYF.

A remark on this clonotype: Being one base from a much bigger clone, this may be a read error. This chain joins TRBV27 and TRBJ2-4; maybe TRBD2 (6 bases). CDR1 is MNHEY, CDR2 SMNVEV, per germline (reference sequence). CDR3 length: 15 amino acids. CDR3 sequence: CASSSALLAKNIKYF. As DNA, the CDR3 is TGTGCCAGCAGTTCGGCTTTACTAGCCAAAAACATTAAGTACTTC.

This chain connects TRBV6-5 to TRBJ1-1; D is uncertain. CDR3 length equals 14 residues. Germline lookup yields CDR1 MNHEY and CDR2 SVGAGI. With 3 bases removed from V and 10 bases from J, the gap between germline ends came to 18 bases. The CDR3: CASSYPEGTRRAFF. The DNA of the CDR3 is TGTGCCAGCAGTTATCCGGAGGGCACTAGGAGAGCTTTCTTT.

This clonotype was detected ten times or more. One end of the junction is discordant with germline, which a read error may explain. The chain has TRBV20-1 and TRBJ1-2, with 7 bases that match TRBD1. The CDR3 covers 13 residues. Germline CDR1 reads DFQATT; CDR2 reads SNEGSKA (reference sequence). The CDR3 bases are TGCAGCGCTAGCAGGGGGAAGAACTATGGCTACACCTTC. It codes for CSASRGKNYGYTF.

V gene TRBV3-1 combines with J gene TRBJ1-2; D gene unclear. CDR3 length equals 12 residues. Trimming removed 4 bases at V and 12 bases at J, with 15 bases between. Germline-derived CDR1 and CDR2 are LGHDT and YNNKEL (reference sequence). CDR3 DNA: TGTGCCAGCAGCCCCTCGGCGGGGAGAAACACCTTC. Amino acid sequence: CASSPSAGRNTF.

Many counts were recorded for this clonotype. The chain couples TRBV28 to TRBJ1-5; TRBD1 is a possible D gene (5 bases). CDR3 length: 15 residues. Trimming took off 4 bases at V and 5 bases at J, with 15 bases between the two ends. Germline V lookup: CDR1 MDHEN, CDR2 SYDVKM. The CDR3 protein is CASSSQAGGDQPQHF. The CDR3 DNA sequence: TGTGCCAGCAGTTCCCAGGCTGGGGGTGATCAGCCCCAGCATTTT.

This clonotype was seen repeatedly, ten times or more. The CDR3 bases are TGTGCCAGCAGTTTAAACCGGGCAGGGGGCTATGGCTACACCTTC. It is translated as CASSLNRAGGYGYTF. The V and J genes are TRBV27 and TRBJ1-2; 7 positions match TRBD1. CDR3 size: 15 residues. V was clipped by 2 bases and J by 4 bases; unmatched bases: 7. Germline values: CDR1 MNHEY, CDR2 SMNVEV (reference sequence).

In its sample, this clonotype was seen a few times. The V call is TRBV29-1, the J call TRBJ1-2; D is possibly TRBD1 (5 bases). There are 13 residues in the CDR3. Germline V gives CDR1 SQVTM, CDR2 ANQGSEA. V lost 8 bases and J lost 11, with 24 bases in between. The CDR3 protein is CSTMGGDGASYTF. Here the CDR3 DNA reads TGCAGCACCATGGGTGGGGACGGAGCTTCTTACACCTTC.

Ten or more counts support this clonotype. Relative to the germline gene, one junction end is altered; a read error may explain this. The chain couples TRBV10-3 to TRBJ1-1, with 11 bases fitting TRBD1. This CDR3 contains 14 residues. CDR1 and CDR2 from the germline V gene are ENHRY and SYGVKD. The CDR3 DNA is TGTGCCATCAGCGCCTGGACAGGGGGCTCTGATGCTTTCTTT. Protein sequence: CAISAWTGGSDAFF.

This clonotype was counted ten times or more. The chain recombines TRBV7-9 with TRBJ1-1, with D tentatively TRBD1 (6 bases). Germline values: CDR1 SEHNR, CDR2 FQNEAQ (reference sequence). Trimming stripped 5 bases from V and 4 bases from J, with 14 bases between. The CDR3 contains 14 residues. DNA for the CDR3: TGTGCCAGCAGCATCACACAGGGTTCCACTGAAGCTTTCTTT. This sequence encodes CASSITQGSTEAFF. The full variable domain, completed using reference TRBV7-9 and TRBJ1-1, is DTGVSQNPRHKITKRGQNVTFRCDPISEHNRLYWYRQTLGQGPEFLTYFQNEAQLEKSRLLSDRFSAERPKGSFSTLEIQRTEQGDSAMYLCASSITQGSTEAFFGQGTRLTVV.

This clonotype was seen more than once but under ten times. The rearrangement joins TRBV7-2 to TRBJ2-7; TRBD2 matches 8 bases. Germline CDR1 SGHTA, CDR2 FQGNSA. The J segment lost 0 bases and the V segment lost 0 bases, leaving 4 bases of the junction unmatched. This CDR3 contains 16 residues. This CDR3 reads CASSLALSGVSYEQYF. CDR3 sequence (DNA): TGTGCCAGCAGCTTAGCGCTTAGCGGGGTCTCCTACGAGCAGTACTTC.

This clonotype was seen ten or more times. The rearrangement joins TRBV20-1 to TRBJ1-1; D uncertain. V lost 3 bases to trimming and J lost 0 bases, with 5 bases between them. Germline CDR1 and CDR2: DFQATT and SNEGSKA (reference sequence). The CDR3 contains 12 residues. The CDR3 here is CSARVLNTEAFF. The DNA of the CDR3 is TGCAGTGCTAGGGTACTGAACACTGAAGCTTTCTTT.